This T cell receptor beta chain was sequenced in a study of identical twins. Study-level results: Insertion counts were lower in abundant cord blood beta clonotypes, a trend that memory repertoires did not show.

The germline V gene encodes CDR1 MNHNY and CDR2 SVGAGI (reference sequence). V lost 4 bases to trimming and J lost 0 bases, with 16 bases between them. This CDR3 contains 17 residues. This clonotype has only a few counts. Its antigen is unknown. Carrying unique molecular identifiers, the cDNA also gained a universal primer site through template switching. Each CDR3 protein is one row after TCRdb ran MiXCR on the 5' RACE reads. The table includes 1.5 million or so distinct CDR3 sequences, about 30% detected once. J is TRBJ2-1 and V is TRBV6-6; D gene ambiguous. Sequenced sample: cord blood. The TCR originated in a newborn girl in good health. The CDR3 region has the DNA TGTGCCAGCAGTTCTCGCGGCCAAACCAGCTCCTACAATGAGCAGTTCTTC. It encodes CASSSRGQTSSYNEQFF.